Given below is one TCR beta chain in context. Its antigen is not known. Built from TCR beta cDNA, the libraries had unique molecular identifiers in them. TCRdb used MiXCR to reprocess the PCR reads, holding one entry per CDR3 protein. The sample has approximately 770,000 distinct CDR3 sequences; 46% are singletons. This CDR3 is 14 amino acids long. The V end lost 7 bases, the J end lost 1 base, and 13 bases lay between the germline ends. Germline CDR1 reads MNHEY; CDR2 reads SMNVEV (reference sequence). The source of the sample is a study of post-analysis software for immune sequencing data. Findings of the study overall: TRBV segments more frequent in patients than in controls numbered roughly five and included TRBV5-6, TRBV5-1 and TRBV20-1.

Sequenced material: blood. The receptor's source is a girl aged 5 to 17 with multiple sclerosis. J is TRBJ1-1 and V is TRBV27, with D uncertain. CDR3 coding DNA: TGTGCCAGCAAAAAGTGGGCCACGAACACTGAAGCTTTCTTT. Amino acids: CASKKWATNTEAFF.